This T cell receptor (beta chain) stems from a study of blood T cell repertoires in COVID-19. Turning to the study itself: Researchers got acute and convalescent COVID-19 samples from the United States, Italy and Spain. PBMCs, B-cell-depleted T cells, or T cells provided the cDNA or gDNA that made up the material.

The method was immunoSEQ multiplex PCR; TCRdb's version includes in-frame clones alone and lacks a portion of them. The sample lists some 310,000 clones; roughly nine tenths were seen once. The CDR3 has 12 residues. Germline CDR1 KGHDR, CDR2 SFDVKD. With 0 bases removed from V and 7 bases from J, the gap between germline ends came to 5 bases. Recovered Cohort 3 donors showed two negative PCRs, clearance, or symptom resolution. The sequenced sample was PBMCs or T cells enriched from blood (not recorded which). The receptor comes from a young woman who had recovered from COVID-19. V gene TRBV24-1 combines with J gene TRBJ1-2; D is ambiguous. This CDR3 is CATSDLQLGYTF. The CDR3 DNA follows: TGTGCCACCAGTGATTTGCAACTTGGCTACACCTTC.